One T cell receptor (beta chain) is described in this entry. This clonotype appeared a few times. Its antigen remains undetermined. Per-nucleotide qualities are absent, and no much larger clonotype sits a single base away. Libraries came from UMI-ligation and nested PCR. The beta constant-region primer was an equimolar mix of two oligonucleotides covering both TRBC1 and TRBC2. Four rounds of PCR, combining the SP2 primer with nested alpha and beta constant-region primers, were used to amplify the ligated cDNA. T4 RNA ligase 1 ligated a single-stranded oligonucleotide carrying the SP2 primer and a 12-nucleotide UMI to the cDNA 3' end. The ligation reaction was incubated at 16°C for roughly 18-25 hours. PCR2 was typically performed as a SYBR Green qPCR and was stopped at a predetermined threshold so that over-amplification was prevented. All purifications after the first were performed with Agencourt AMPure XP magnetic beads. Libraries were quantified by Qubit and checked on a TapeStation, where a main peak was expected near 650 bp. Sequencing of the pooled libraries was done on an Illumina MiSeq using v2 2x251 paired-end kits, which typically yielded roughly 0.95-2.3 million reads per sample. Each sample was pooled at about 4 nM, and about 4.5-8% PhiX was included to help cluster recognition. The original pipeline was this. Using tag matching that tolerated one base-pair mismatch, Decombinator assigned V and J genes to FASTQ reads that had been processed by Demultiplexor. UMIs were used by Collapsinator to correct both sequencing errors and frequency errors arising from PCR heterogeneity. TCRs were translated and CDR3s were extracted from the conserved cysteine to the FGXG phenylalanine by CDR3Translator, with non-productive sequences being flagged. Gini, Shannon entropy and inverse Simpson indices were computed after subsampling the repertoires to the same number of UMI-defined TCRs. Power-law fits to clonotype abundance distributions were performed by maximum likelihood within the linear range. Similar UMI counts, unique TCR numbers and clonal distributions were obtained with the pipeline and with MIGEC on one naive CD8 sample. In one analysis, naive TCRs also found in any memory subset of the same donor were removed from the naive repertoire. The repertoires were searched for 6,000 to 9,500 CMV-associated CDR3 sequences that had been compiled from VDJdb and a published dataset. TCRdb reworked the public reads: Q25 trimming with fastp, MiXCR clone assembly, productive beta chains retained. Entries are consolidated by CDR3 protein sequence, retaining the most common genes and DNA. What appears here as the V and J calls and clone size reflects TCRdb's work, not the paper's. The sample data list roughly 150,000 distinct CDR3 sequences, and approximately 21% of these were observed just once. The ten biggest clones cover around 0.63% of the sample.

The data originate from a study of naive and memory T cell subsets listed by TCRdb under 2017. For the wider study: An open-source, UMI-based TCR alpha and beta sequencing pipeline was applied to sorted naive and memory peripheral blood T cell subsets. The functional CMV T cell responses agreed completely with IgG serology results. RNA was DNase-treated and reverse transcribed with TCR constant-region primers, mostly using SuperScript III. Findings and caveats that apply to the study as a whole: RNA-based TCR counts may be affected by expression changes linked to T cell activation and differentiation. Single alpha or beta chain sequences, rather than paired alpha/beta receptors, were used to define clonotypes. In both CD4 and CD8 cells, the Gini index increased while Shannon and inverse Simpson diversity decreased from naive through CM, EM and EMRA. A few larger clonotypes were found in naive repertoires, especially CD8, and these larger clonotypes were possibly memory cells re-expressing CD45RA. The repertoire findings for the naive and memory subsets could not be validated against a ground truth, as none was available. After error correction, over 85% of naive TCR sequences appeared only once, giving much steeper abundance distributions than memory subsets. A power law was followed by TCR abundance, with an exponent that differed between naive and memory subsets but was consistent across the three individuals.

Relative to germline, V is 6 bases shorter and J is 0 bases shorter, with 6 bases between their ends. CDR1 and CDR2 (MNHNS, SASEGT) derive from the germline V gene. The CDR3 covers 14 residues, taking in both the cysteine and the phenylalanine. Just the 42-base CDR3 DNA is kept, in frame starting at base 1. Separate amplification of TCR alpha and beta chain libraries was performed from the second PCR step onward. CMV status of each donor was established by measuring IFNgamma production from CD4+ T cells after fresh PBMCs were stimulated overnight with CMV viral lysate. Using Miltenyi beads, CD4 T cells were first positively selected, and CD8 T cells were then positively selected from the CD4-negative fraction. Cells were stained for CD3, CD4, CD8, CD45RA, CD27 and a live/dead dye and were sorted on a BD Aria II into four subsets based on CD45RA and CD27. Blood was obtained from a few healthy volunteers, and the blood from each volunteer was fractionated into CD4 and CD8 T cells and subsequently into four differentiation subsets. Around 0.11 L of peripheral blood was collected from each donor, and PBMC were isolated from the blood using Ficoll-Paque PLUS density-gradient centrifugation. The sorted cells were lysed in RLT buffer, after which RNA was extracted using a Qiagen RNeasy kit and kept at -80 degrees C.

The sequence was obtained from a human donor in good health. The rearrangement combines TRBV6-1 with TRBJ2-6; no D segment can be confidently identified. The specimen sequenced was naive CD8+ T cells from blood. The intended sense of this specimen's cell subset or site label: naive T cells, CD45RA high CD27+. CDR3 region: CASRHSSGANVLTF. The DNA sequence is as follows: TGTGCCAGCAGACACAGCTCTGGGGCCAACGTCCTGACTTTC.